This T cell receptor (beta chain) was documented in a study of tumor and adjacent non-tumor tissue in lung cancer. This sample's RNA came from whole unsorted tissue. This non-tumor lung sample came from over 3 cm beyond the tumor edge. The library came from three nested PCR rounds adapted from ARM-PCR protocols. TCRdb processed the multiplex PCR reads anew with MiXCR; each CDR3 protein has one entry. The sample carries 40,000 to 45,000 distinct CDR3 sequences, roughly 62% recorded once. The sample comprised distant non-tumor lung tissue. This receptor was taken from a woman between 35 and 50 years old with non-small cell lung cancer.

CDR3 residues: CASRRDWTGHYEQYF. The CDR3 coding sequence is TGTGCCAGCAGACGAGACTGGACAGGGCACTACGAGCAGTACTTC. V usage is TRBV7-9 and J usage is TRBJ2-7; TRBD1 matches 8 bases. Germline V gene sequence: CDR1 SEHNR, CDR2 FQNEAQ (reference sequence). CDR3 length equals 15 residues. V trimming: 6 bases; J trimming: 3 bases; junction bases outside the gene matches: 10.